Included here is one T cell receptor (beta chain) sequence, with context. The data were obtained in a study of blood T cell repertoires in COVID-19. Study at large: Acute and convalescent COVID-19 samples came from the United States, Italy and Spain.

Only in-frame clones appear in the TCRdb table, and some are missing; sequencing was by immunoSEQ multiplex PCR. The sample lists approximately 300,000 clones, nearly 90% occurring once. Per the germline V gene, CDR1 is GTSNPN and CDR2 is SVGIG (reference sequence). The ends were cut back, 2 bases at V and 1 base at J, with 14 bases in the middle. The CDR3 length is 15 residues. This receptor was taken from a woman younger than 45 who had recovered from COVID-19. The rearrangement links TRBV30 to TRBJ1-1; no reliable D call. The sequenced sample consisted of PBMCs or T cells enriched from blood (not recorded which). This chain's CDR3 is CAWSFSAGTNTEAFF. In nucleotides, the CDR3 is TGTGCCTGGAGTTTTAGTGCAGGTACGAACACTGAAGCTTTCTTT.